The subject of this entry is one T cell receptor beta chain. The antigen remains undetermined. At sampling all donors were nominally healthy, likely with unrecorded immune exposures. These data belong to a study of cytomegalovirus exposure and HLA in healthy donors. On the study more broadly: Ancestry clustering placed about 80% of 300 to 400 genotyped donors in the Caucasian-associated cluster.

The PCR ran on 60 Vbeta and 13 Jbeta primers. The table came from immunoSEQ multiplex PCR; TCRdb's copy has only in-frame clones and leaves some out. The sample contains 100,000 to 150,000 clones, around 81% of which appear only once. Study results and limitations: The study put about 180 TCR beta chains on its list as cytomegalovirus-associated.

The sequence was obtained from a man younger than 30 in good health and CMV-seronegative. The sequenced sample consisted of PBMCs.

DNA of the CDR3: TGTGCCAGCTCACGACAGGGTAACTTGTTAAACACTGAAGCTTTCTTT. As protein: CASSRQGNLLNTEAFF. The chain combines TRBV18 with TRBJ1-1; 7 bases map to TRBD1. The CDR3 covers 16 residues. J gave up 2 bases and V 4 bases, and 10 bases lay outside the gene matches. From germline, CDR1 is KGHSH and CDR2 LQKENI.